This TCR beta chain appears in the sequencing data of a study of T cells in Graves' hyperthyroidism and ophthalmopathy. With 8 bases removed from V and 2 bases from J, the gap between germline ends came to 5 bases. Germline V CDR1 and CDR2: SNHLY, FYNNEI. The CDR3 has 11 residues. Regarding the study as a whole: Most thyroid clonotypes expanded above 0.001 appeared in blood too. The model's output predicted ophthalmopathy at a median of 6.5 months prior to onset.

TCR beta CDR3 regions were amplified from RNA. RT-PCR in the first round (using the HTBI primer set) targeted the TCR CDR3. TCRdb analysed the multiplex PCR reads with MiXCR anew, one entry per CDR3 protein. The data contain around 340,000 distinct CDR3 sequences, roughly 18% of them singletons. This clonotype was counted ten times or more. Its target is not known. Each patient was aged 18 to 65 and had newly diagnosed hyperthyroidism of under 2 months' duration. The sequenced sample was blood. The chain is built from TRBV2 and TRBJ2-3; D gene uncertain. This sequence was found in a woman aged 50 to 60 with Graves' hyperthyroidism. The CDR3 DNA reads TGTGCCAGCGAATACACAGATACGCAGTATTTT. This translates into CASEYTDTQYF. The complete variable domain, with remaining parts taken from reference TRBV2 and TRBJ2-3, reads EPEVTQTPSHQVTQMGQEVILRCVPISNHLYFYWYRQILGQKVEFLVSFYNNEISEKSEIFDDQFSVERPDGSNFTLKIRSTKLEDSAMYFCASEYTDTQYFGPGTRLTVL.